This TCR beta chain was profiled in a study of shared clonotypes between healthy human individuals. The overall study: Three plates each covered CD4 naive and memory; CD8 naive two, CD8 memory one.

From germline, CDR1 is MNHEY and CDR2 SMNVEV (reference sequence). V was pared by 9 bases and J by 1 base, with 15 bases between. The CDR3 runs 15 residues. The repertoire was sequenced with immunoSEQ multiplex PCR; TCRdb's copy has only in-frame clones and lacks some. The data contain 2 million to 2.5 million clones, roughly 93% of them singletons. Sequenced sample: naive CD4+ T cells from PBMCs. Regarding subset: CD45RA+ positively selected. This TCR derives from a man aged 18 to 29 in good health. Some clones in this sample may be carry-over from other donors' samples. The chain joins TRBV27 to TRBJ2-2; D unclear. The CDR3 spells CASSPYSWNTGELFF. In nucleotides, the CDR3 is TGTGCCAGTTCCCCCTACTCCTGGAACACCGGGGAGCTGTTTTTT.